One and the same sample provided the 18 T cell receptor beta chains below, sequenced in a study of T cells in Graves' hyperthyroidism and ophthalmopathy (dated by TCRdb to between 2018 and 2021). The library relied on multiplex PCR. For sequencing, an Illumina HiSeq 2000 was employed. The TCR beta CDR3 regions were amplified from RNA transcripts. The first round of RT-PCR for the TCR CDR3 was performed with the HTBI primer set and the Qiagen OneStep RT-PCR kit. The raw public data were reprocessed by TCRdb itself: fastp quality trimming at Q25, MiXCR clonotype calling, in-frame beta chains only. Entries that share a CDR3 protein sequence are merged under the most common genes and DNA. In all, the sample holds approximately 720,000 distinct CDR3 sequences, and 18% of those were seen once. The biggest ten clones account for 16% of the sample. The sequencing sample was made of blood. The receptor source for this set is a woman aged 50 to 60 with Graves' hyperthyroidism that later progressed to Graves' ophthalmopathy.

In DNA, the CDR3 is TGTGCCAGTAGTACAGGGGCGAAGGTTGAAAAACTGTTTTTT. Translation: CASSTGAKVEKLFF. The chain uses TRBV19 and TRBJ1-4, with D perhaps TRBD1 (6 bases). Germline CDR1 is LNHDA and CDR2 is SQIVND (reference sequence). CDR3 length: 14 residues. The V end was cut by 4 bases, the J end by 7 bases, with 13 bases between.

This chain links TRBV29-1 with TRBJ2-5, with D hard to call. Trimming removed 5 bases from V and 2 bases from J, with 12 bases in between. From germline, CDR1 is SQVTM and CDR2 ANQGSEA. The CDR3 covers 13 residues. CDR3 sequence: CSVQVLGQETQYF. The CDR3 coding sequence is TGCAGCGTTCAGGTGTTGGGGCAAGAGACCCAGTACTTC.

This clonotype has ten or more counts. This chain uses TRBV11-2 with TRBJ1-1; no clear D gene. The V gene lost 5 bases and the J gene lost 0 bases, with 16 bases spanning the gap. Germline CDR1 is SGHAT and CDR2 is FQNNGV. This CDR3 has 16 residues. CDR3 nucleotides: TGTGCCAGCAGCCCGCCCTCGACACGGATGAACACTGAAGCTTTCTTT. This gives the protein CASSPPSTRMNTEAFF.

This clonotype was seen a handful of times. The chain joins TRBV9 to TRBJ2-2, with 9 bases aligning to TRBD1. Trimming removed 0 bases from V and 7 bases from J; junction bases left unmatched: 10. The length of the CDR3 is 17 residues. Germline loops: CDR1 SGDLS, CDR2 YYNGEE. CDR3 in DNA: TGTGCCAGCAGCGTAGCTACGGGACAGGGAGAAAGCGGGGAGCTGTTTTTT. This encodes CASSVATGQGESGELFF. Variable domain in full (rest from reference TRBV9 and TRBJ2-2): DSGVTQTPKHLITATGQRVTLRCSPRSGDLSVYWYQQSLDQGLQFLIQYYNGEERAKGNILERFSAQQFPDLHSELNLSSLELGDSALYFCASSVATGQGESGELFFGEGSRLTVL.

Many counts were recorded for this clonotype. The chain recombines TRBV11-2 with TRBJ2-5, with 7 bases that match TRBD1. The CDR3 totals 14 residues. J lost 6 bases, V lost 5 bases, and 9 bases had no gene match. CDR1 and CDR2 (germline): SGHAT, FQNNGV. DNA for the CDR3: TGTGCCAGCAGCCAGACAGGGCCCGGGAAGACCCAGTACTTC. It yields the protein CASSQTGPGKTQYF.

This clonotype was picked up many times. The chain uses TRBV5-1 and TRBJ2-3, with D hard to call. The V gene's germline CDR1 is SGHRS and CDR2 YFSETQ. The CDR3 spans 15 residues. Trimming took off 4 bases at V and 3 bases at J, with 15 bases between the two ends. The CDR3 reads CASSPLGPATDTQYF. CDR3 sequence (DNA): TGCGCCAGCAGCCCACTCGGTCCGGCTACAGATACGCAGTATTTT.

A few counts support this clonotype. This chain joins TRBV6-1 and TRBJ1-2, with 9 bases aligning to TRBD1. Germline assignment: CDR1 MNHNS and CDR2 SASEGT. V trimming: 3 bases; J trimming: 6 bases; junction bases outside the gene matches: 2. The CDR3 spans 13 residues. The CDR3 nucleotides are TGTGCCAGCAGTGATGGGACAGGGAATGGCTACACCTTC. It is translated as CASSDGTGNGYTF.

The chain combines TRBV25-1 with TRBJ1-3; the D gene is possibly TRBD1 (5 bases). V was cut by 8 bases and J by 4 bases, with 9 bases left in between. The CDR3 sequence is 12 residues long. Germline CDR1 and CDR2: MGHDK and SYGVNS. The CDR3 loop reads CASGGRGNTIYF. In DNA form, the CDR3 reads TGTGCCAGCGGGGGGAGAGGAAACACCATATATTTT. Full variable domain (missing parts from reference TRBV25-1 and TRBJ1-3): EADIYQTPRYLVIGTGKKITLECSQTMGHDKMYWYQQDPGMELHLIHYSYGVNSTEKGDLSSESTVSRIRTEHFPLTLESARPSHTSQYLCASGGRGNTIYFGEGSWLTVV.

CDR3 protein: CASSEAGDWYGYTF. The DNA of the CDR3 is TGTGCCAGCAGTGAAGCAGGGGATTGGTACGGCTACACCTTC. This chain joins TRBV6-1 and TRBJ1-2; possibly TRBD1 for D (5 bases). Germline assignment: CDR1 MNHNS and CDR2 SASEGT. This CDR3 spans 14 amino acids. The V gene lost 0 bases and the J gene lost 8 bases, with 13 bases spanning the gap.

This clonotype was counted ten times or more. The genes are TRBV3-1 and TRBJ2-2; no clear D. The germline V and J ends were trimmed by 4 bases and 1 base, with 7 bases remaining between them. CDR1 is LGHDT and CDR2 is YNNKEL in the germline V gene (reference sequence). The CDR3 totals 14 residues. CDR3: CASSPPQNTGELFF. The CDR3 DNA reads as TGTGCCAGCAGCCCCCCCCAGAACACCGGGGAGCTGTTTTTT.

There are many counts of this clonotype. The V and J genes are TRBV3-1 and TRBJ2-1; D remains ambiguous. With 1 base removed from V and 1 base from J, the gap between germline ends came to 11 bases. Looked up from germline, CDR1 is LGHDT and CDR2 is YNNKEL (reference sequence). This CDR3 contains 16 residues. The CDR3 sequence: CASSQVSKASYNEQFF. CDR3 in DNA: TGTGCCAGCAGCCAAGTTTCGAAGGCATCCTACAATGAGCAGTTCTTC.

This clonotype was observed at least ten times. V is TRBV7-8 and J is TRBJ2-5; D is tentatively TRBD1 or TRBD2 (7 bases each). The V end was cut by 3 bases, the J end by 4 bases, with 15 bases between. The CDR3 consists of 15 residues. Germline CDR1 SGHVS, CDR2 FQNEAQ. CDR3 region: CASSFLTGRVETQYF. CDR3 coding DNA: TGTGCCAGCAGCTTCCTGACAGGGAGGGTAGAGACCCAGTACTTC.

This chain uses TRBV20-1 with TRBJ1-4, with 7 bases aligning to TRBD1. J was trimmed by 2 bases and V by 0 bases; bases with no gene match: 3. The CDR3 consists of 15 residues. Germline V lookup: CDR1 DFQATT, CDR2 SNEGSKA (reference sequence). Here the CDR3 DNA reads TGCAGTGCTAGAGAAAGGGGGCTGACTAATGAAAAACTGTTTTTT. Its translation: CSARERGLTNEKLFF.

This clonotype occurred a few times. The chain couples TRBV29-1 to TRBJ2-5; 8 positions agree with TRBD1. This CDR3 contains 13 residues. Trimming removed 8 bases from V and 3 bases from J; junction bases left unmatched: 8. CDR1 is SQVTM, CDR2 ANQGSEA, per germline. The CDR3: CSFDRGRKETQYF. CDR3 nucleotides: TGCAGCTTCGACAGGGGACGTAAAGAGACCCAGTACTTC.

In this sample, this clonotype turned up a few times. CDR3 DNA sequence: TGTGCCAGCAGAGCCGTGGGGACTAATAATTCACCCCTCCACTTT. It translates to CASRAVGTNNSPLHF. The V and J genes are TRBV27 and TRBJ1-6, with D tentatively TRBD1 (5 bases). Germline CDR1 and CDR2: MNHEY and SMNVEV (reference sequence). V lost 6 bases and J lost 5, with 14 bases in between. This CDR3 has 15 amino acids.

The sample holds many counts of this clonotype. The CDR3 here is CASSDLGRSREGYTF. CDR3 DNA: TGTGCCAGCAGTGATCTCGGACGGTCGCGAGAAGGCTACACCTTC. This chain uses TRBV6-1 with TRBJ1-2; no reliable D call. Germline V gene sequence: CDR1 MNHNS, CDR2 SASEGT. Trimming removed 3 bases at V and 8 bases at J, with 19 bases between. This CDR3 spans 15 amino acids.

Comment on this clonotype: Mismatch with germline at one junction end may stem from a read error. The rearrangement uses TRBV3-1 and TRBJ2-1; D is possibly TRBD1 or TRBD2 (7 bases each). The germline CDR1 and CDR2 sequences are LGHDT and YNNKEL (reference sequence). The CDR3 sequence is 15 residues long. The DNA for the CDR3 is TGTGCCGGCAGCCAGGGGGGGGATTCCTACAATGAGCAGTTCTTC. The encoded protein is CAGSQGGDSYNEQFF.

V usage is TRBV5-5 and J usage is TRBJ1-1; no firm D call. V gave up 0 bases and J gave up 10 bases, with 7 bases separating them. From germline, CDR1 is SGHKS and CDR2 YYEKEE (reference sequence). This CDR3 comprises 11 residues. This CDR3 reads CASSLDMGAFF. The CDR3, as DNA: TGTGCCAGCAGCTTGGACATGGGAGCTTTCTTT.